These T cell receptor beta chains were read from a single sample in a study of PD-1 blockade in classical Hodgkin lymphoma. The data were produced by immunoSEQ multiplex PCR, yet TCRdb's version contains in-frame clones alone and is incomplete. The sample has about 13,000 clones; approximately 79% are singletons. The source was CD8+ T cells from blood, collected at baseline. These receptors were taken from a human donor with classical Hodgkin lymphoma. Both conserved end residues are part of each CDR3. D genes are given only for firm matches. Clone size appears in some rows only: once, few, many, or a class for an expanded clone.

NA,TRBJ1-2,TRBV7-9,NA,TGTGCCAGCAGCTTCGGGCAATTTAACTATGGCTACACCTTC,CASSFGQFNYGYTF
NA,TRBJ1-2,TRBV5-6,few,TGTGCCAGCAGCTCGGAGAACGTCTATGGCTACACCTTC,CASSSENVYGYTF
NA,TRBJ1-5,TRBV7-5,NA,TGTGCCAGAAGCTTCCGGGACAGCAGGAATAATCAGCCCCAGCATTTT,CARSFRDSRNNQPQHF
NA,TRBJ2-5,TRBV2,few,TGTGCCAGCACCGGAGTAGTTGGGCAAGAGACCCAGTACTTC,CASTGVVGQETQYF
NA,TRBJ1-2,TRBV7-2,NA,TGTGCCAGCAGCTCGGACAGCCGTCTCTCTGGCTACACCTTC,CASSSDSRLSGYTF
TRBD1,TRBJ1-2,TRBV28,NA,TGTGCCAGCAACAGGGGAAACTTCTATGGCTACACCTTC,CASNRGNFYGYTF
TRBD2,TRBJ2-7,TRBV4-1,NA,TGCGCCAGCAGCCAATCCGGGACTAGCCTTAACGAGCAGTACTTC,CASSQSGTSLNEQYF
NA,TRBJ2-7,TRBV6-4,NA,TGTGCCAGCAGTTCCGGCCCCTTAGGGGAGCAGTACTTC,CASSSGPLGEQYF
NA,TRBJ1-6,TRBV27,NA,TGTGCCAGCACCATTCGCCGAGACGGGGAGACCCTCCACTTT,CASTIRRDGETLHF
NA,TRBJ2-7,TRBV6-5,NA,TGTGCCAGCAGAAGACAGGGCGGGGACGAGCAGTACTTC,CASRRQGGDEQYF
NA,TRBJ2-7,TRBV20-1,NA,TGCAGTGCTAGAGGGGATTACGAGCAGTACTTC,CSARGDYEQYF
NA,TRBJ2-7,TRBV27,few,TGTGCCAGCACCCCCCGAGGGGTGGGGGACGAGCAGTACTTC,CASTPRGVGDEQYF
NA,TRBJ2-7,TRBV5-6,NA,TGTGCCAGCAGCTTGGCTTACGGCTCCTACGAGCAGTACTTC,CASSLAYGSYEQYF
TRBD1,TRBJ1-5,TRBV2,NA,TGTGCCAGCAGTGGGGGACAGGGGATTACCCAGCCCCAGCATTTT,CASSGGQGITQPQHF
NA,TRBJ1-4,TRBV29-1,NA,TGCAGCGTTGTAGCGGGCTATGAAAAACTGTTTTTT,CSVVAGYEKLFF
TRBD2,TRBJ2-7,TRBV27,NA,TGTGCCACCTCGGGGGGGGGCCCGTACGAGCAGTACTTC,CATSGGGPYEQYF
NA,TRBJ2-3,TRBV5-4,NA,TGTGCCAGCAGCTTACAGGAAGATACGCAGTATTTT,CASSLQEDTQYF
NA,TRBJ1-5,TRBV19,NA,TGTGCCAGTAGTATTTGGGAGGGTATCAATCAGCCCCAGCATTTT,CASSIWEGINQPQHF
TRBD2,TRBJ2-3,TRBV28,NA,TGTGCCAGCAGTATTAGACTAGCGTCAGATACGCAGTATTTT,CASSIRLASDTQYF
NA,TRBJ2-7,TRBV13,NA,TGTGCCAGCAGCGAAACCCGGGACACCTCCTACGAGCAGTACTTC,CASSETRDTSYEQYF
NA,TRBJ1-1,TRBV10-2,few,TGCGCCAGCAGTGAGTTCGCATTTGAAGCTTTCTTT,CASSEFAFEAFF
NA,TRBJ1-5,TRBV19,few,TGTGCCAGTAGTACCCTAGATCAGCCCCAGCATTTT,CASSTLDQPQHF
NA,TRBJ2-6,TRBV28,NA,TGTGCCAGCAGTTACGTAACAGGGATCAACGTCCTGACTTTC,CASSYVTGINVLTF
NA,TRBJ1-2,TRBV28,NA,TGTGCCAGCAGTTTAAGTTTCGTGAACTATGGCTACACCTTC,CASSLSFVNYGYTF